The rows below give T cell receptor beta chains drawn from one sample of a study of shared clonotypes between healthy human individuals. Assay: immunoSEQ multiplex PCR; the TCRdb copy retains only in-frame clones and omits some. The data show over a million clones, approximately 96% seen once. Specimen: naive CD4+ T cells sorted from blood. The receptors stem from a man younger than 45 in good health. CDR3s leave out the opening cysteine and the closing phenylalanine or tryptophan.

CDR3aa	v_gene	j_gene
ASSKSGRQGRNEQF	TRBV25-1	TRBJ2-1
ASSPAVRLAGVSGELF	TRBV7-9	TRBJ2-2
ASSTGETQY	TRBV7-8	TRBJ2-5
ASSPGTDGYGYT	TRBV6-4	TRBJ1-2
ASSLAGQNTEAF	TRBV28	TRBJ1-1
ASSFGQVSTDTQY	TRBV7-3	TRBJ2-3
AWGPFTYEQY	TRBV30	TRBJ2-7
ASSLDFSGASTDTQY	TRBV11-3	TRBJ2-3
ASRTGGWGNEQF	TRBV13	TRBJ2-1
ASSLEAAQPQH	TRBV7-2	TRBJ1-5
SARDVEQF	TRBV20-1	TRBJ2-1
ASNPGGGRWGQY	TRBV7-2	TRBJ2-3
ASSLAGGPLYEQY	TRBV28	TRBJ2-7
ASSLRNEKLF	TRBV7-2	TRBJ1-4
ASSLGGVPSTDTQY	TRBV7-2	TRBJ2-3
ASSYSSLIGAF	TRBV6-5	TRBJ1-1
ASSIKAWTEAF	TRBV19	TRBJ1-1
ASSYTSYEQY	TRBV5-1	TRBJ2-7
ASSRDSYNEQF	TRBV6-5	TRBJ2-1
ASSHTGRGSTDTQY	TRBV10-1	TRBJ2-3
ASSRRAVNNEQF	TRBV10-1	TRBJ2-1
ATRAGNDGYT	TRBV28	TRBJ1-2
ASGLQGADNEQF	TRBV5-1	TRBJ2-1
ASSLGPGGDTEAF	TRBV7-2	TRBJ1-1
ASSQAGGLHEAF	TRBV4-1	TRBJ1-1
ASSSQWTAYGYT	TRBV7-2	TRBJ1-2
ASSGGEKETQY	TRBV5-1	TRBJ2-5
ASSFLVEADTQY	TRBV28	TRBJ2-3
ASSPGTGPYEQY	TRBV19	TRBJ2-7
ASSLGMESFSGANVLT	TRBV7-9	TRBJ2-6
ASSPAGRAHTGELF	TRBV5-6	TRBJ2-2
SVGLVLKDTQY	TRBV29-1	TRBJ2-3
ASREGTGEYGYT	TRBV5-1	TRBJ1-2
ASSPIRGRTEAF	TRBV11-2	TRBJ1-1
ASSRDQMVASGETQY	TRBV18	TRBJ2-5
SVLVRGFLYEQY	TRBV29-1	TRBJ2-7
ASSLVSGAGGPYEQY	TRBV7-8	TRBJ2-7
ASSEDNRGREKLF	TRBV2	TRBJ1-4
ASSLGLAGPNEQF	TRBV5-1	TRBJ2-1
ASSPSVVGTGELF	TRBV18	TRBJ2-2
ASSLTGNTEAF	TRBV7-3	TRBJ1-1
SVKNLRMNRAGTDTQY	TRBV29-1	TRBJ2-3
ASRGPSTDTQY	TRBV27	TRBJ2-3
ASSLGGDTQY	TRBV11-2	TRBJ2-3
ASSLELAGVNNEQF	TRBV5-4	TRBJ2-1
ASSRTGPYGYT	TRBV11-2	TRBJ1-2